This TCR beta chain was identified in a study of cytomegalovirus exposure and HLA in healthy donors. Study background: Across under 450 genotyped donors, around 80% landed in the Caucasian-associated ancestry cluster. General study findings and limits: Researchers reported from a later analysis that most CMV-associated TCR beta chains appeared HLA-restricted.

Primers included in the PCR were 60 Vbeta and 13 Jbeta primers. TCRdb's copy holds only in-frame clones and misses some; the assay was immunoSEQ multiplex PCR. The repertoire holds some 130,000 clones, about three quarters seen once, with over 0.9% in the top ten. This clone was observed a handful of times. Its antigen remains unknown. The V gene's germline CDR1 is ENHRY and CDR2 SYGVKD. This CDR3 region has 13 residues. Trimming shortened V by 7 bases and J by 3 bases, and 12 bases separated the two germline ends. The receptor comes from a human donor in good health. The J gene is TRBJ1-1, the V gene TRBV10-3, with D perhaps matching TRBD1 (6 bases). The specimen sequenced was PBMCs. CDR3 nucleotides: TGTGCCATCACGCCCAGGGGCTACACTGAAGCTTTCTTT. Protein: CAITPRGYTEAFF.